Included here is one TCR beta chain sequence, with context. Per the original data handling: Amplified reference gene primers provided the basis for estimating nucleated cell counts. The method was immunoSEQ multiplex PCR; TCRdb's version includes in-frame clones alone and lacks a portion of them. V, J and clone size derive from that table, while D and trimming were established from the DNA sequence. The sample lists 60,000 to 80,000 clones, 80% to 95% seen once, with 5% to 6% in the top ten. Germline values: CDR1 SGHRS, CDR2 YFSETQ. The CDR3 has 16 amino acids. Trimming at V came to 2 bases and at J to 0 bases, leaving 3 bases not matched to a gene. These data come from a study of blood T cell repertoires in COVID-19. About the study: PBMCs, B-cell-depleted T cells, or T cells were the source of the cDNA or gDNA that made up the material.

This clonotype was obtained from a human donor in a cohort sampled during active COVID-19. The chain couples TRBV5-1 to TRBJ2-2; 8 bases align to TRBD2. The sample was peripheral blood. The CDR3 region is CASSFLAGANTGELFF. The CDR3 nucleotides are TGCGCCAGCAGCTTCCTAGCGGGCGCGAACACCGGGGAGCTGTTTTTT.